The 10 T cell receptor beta chains listed next were all sequenced from one sample in a study of T cell changes during pregnancy in multiple sclerosis. Assay: immunoSEQ multiplex PCR; the TCRdb copy retains only in-frame clones and omits some. The repertoire includes roughly 75,000 clones, approximately 94% of them detected once, and approximately 2.4% sits in the top ten. The sequences come from peripheral blood, collected after pregnancy. The receptors come from a female donor in good health, enrolled as a control in a pregnancy study.

Notes on this clone: This sample includes further DNA sequences coding for the same CDR3. J is TRBJ1-5 and V is TRBV18, with D perhaps TRBD1 (5 bases). CDR3 length: 13 residues. V shed 6 bases and J shed 5 bases, with 11 bases lying between them. Germline V gene lookup returns CDR1 KGHSH and CDR2 LQKENI. The CDR3 nucleotides are TGTGCCAGCTCCCCAGGGAGAGATCAGCCCCAGCATTTT. This encodes CASSPGRDQPQHF.

This rearrangement joins TRBV9 to TRBJ2-5; TRBD2 agrees at 13 bases. V lost 4 bases, J lost 4 bases, and 7 bases stayed unmatched. The CDR3 sequence is 16 residues long. Germline CDR1 reads SGDLS; CDR2 reads YYNGEE. The CDR3: CASSRTSGGQRETQYF. The DNA of the CDR3 is TGTGCCAGCAGCAGGACTAGCGGGGGTCAAAGAGAGACCCAGTACTTC.

V and J are TRBV18 and TRBJ1-4, with D possibly being TRBD1 (5 bases). Trimming took 6 bases from V and 2 from J, leaving 16 bases between them. Germline assignment: CDR1 KGHSH and CDR2 LQKENI. This CDR3 region has 16 residues. CDR3 in DNA: TGTGCCAGCTCCACGACCCAGGGAAGCACTAATGAAAAACTGTTTTTT. It translates to CASSTTQGSTNEKLFF.

J is TRBJ1-2 and V is TRBV18; D is ambiguous. Deletions cut 3 bases from V and 1 base from J, with 6 bases between. The V gene's germline CDR1 is KGHSH and CDR2 LQKENI. CDR3 length: 13 amino acids. The CDR3 bases are TGTGCCAGCTCACCCCCGGGTAACTATGGCTACACCTTC. Residues: CASSPPGNYGYTF.

The V and J genes are TRBV7-9 and TRBJ2-1, with 13 bases matching TRBD2. V shed 4 bases and J 4 bases; nucleotides not matched to a gene: 4. Germline CDR1 and CDR2: SEHNR and FQNEAQ (reference sequence). The CDR3 runs to 16 residues. CDR3 in amino acids: CASSYRLAGGYNEQFF. For the CDR3, the DNA is TGTGCCAGCAGCTACCGACTAGCGGGGGGATACAATGAGCAGTTCTTC.

This chain connects TRBV4-2 to TRBJ2-3; TRBD2 aligns across 9 bases. V lost 5 bases and J lost 9; bases outside the gene matches: 18. CDR1 is LGHNA and CDR2 is YNFKEQ in the germline V gene. CDR3 length equals 17 residues. CDR3 amino acids: CASSVTGASGAGGTQYF. In DNA, the CDR3 is TGTGCCAGCAGCGTGACCGGGGCTAGCGGGGCTGGGGGCACGCAGTATTTT.

The J gene is TRBJ2-1, the V gene TRBV20-1; a possible D gene is TRBD2 (5 bases). The CDR3 contains 11 residues. V lost 5 bases to trimming and J lost 6 bases, with 8 bases between them. Germline CDR1 DFQATT, CDR2 SNEGSKA (reference sequence). CDR3: CSALLGNEQFF. The CDR3, as DNA: TGCAGTGCTTTACTAGGCAATGAGCAGTTCTTC.

The V gene is TRBV28, the J gene TRBJ1-2, with a possible D match to TRBD1 (5 bases). Germline V gene data show CDR1 as MDHEN and CDR2 as SYDVKM. There are 13 residues in the CDR3. Trimming cost V 3 bases and J 3 bases, with 8 bases left between them. The CDR3 DNA follows: TGTGCCAGCAGTTTGGAAGGGGACTATGGCTACACCTTC. It is translated as CASSLEGDYGYTF.

The chain uses TRBV19 and TRBJ2-5, with D perhaps matching TRBD1 (6 bases). Germline V gene data show CDR1 as LNHDA and CDR2 as SQIVND (reference sequence). Trimming removed 10 bases from V and 4 bases from J, with 16 bases in between. The CDR3 length is 13 residues. The CDR3 DNA sequence: TGTGCCACCTCCCGACAGGAAAGAGAGACCCAGTACTTC. The encoded protein is CATSRQERETQYF.

The CDR3 sequence is CASSLRYEQYF. The CDR3 coding sequence is TGTGCCAGCAGCTTACGGTACGAGCAGTACTTC. This sequence joins TRBV7-2 and TRBJ2-7, with D hard to call. CDR3 length equals 11 residues. CDR1 SGHTA and CDR2 FQGNSA come from the germline V gene. V was trimmed by 2 bases and J by 4 bases, leaving 3 bases between them.